The following is a T cell receptor (beta chain) sequence with its context. What it recognizes is unknown. This entry comes from a study of Graves' ophthalmopathy and Graves' hyperthyroidism. Study-wide results and caveats: Clonotypes were expanded in thyroid at above 0.001 frequency, and most also appeared in blood.

Excluded: other autoimmune disease, uncontrolled infection, pregnancy or lactation. Amplifying from RNA transcripts, the study obtained TCR beta CDR3 regions. First-round RT-PCR used HTBI primers; second-round multiplex PCR followed. TCRdb used MiXCR to reprocess the multiplex PCR reads, holding one entry per CDR3 protein. The sample consists of 660,000 or so distinct CDR3 sequences, 35% to 45% of them appearing once. V lost 2 bases, J lost 7 bases, and 7 bases stayed unmatched. Germline CDR1 LGHDT, CDR2 YNNKEL (reference sequence). The CDR3 covers 14 residues. The chain combines TRBV3-1 with TRBJ2-5; 7 nucleotides line up with TRBD2. Specimen: peripheral blood. The origin of this receptor is an adult man with Graves' ophthalmopathy. CDR3 sequence: CASSQRLALTTQYF. The CDR3 DNA sequence: TGTGCCAGCAGCCAACGACTAGCCCTCACGACCCAGTACTTC.